The entry below gives a single T cell receptor (beta chain) sequence along with its context. The antigen is unknown. Trimming shortened V by 0 bases and J by 10 bases, and 18 bases separated the two germline ends. This CDR3 has 14 residues. The V gene's germline CDR1 is DFQATT and CDR2 SNEGSKA (reference sequence). The second PCR ran about 6 to 12 cycles with a sample-barcoded 5' primer and J-beta primers. Every single cDNA molecule received a tag from a template-switch adaptor with 12 random nucleotides. Every sample returned 2.5 million or more CDR3-containing paired-end reads. TCRdb analysed the 5' RACE reads with MiXCR anew, one entry per CDR3 protein. The sample gives around 1,000,000 distinct CDR3 sequences, about two fifths of which show up once; under 15% is in the top ten. This record comes from a study of blood T cells in healthy people across ages. Samples each had at least 5 micrograms of total RNA extracted.

Study-wide points: Naive CD4+ cell counts and diversity both ran higher in long-lived than in aged donors.

The receptor comes from a man aged 18 to 30 in good health. The rearrangement uses TRBV20-1 and TRBJ1-1; D may be TRBD1 (5 bases). Sequenced: blood. The CDR3 loop reads CSARDSREVGGAFF. CDR3 bases: TGCAGTGCTAGAGATAGTCGCGAAGTTGGGGGAGCTTTCTTT.